A single sample is the source of the 17 T cell receptor beta chains below, sequenced in a study of blood T cell repertoires in COVID-19. Assay used: immunoSEQ multiplex PCR; TCRdb lists only in-frame clones, some missing. The sample carries 190,000 or so clones, 82% recorded once. The sequenced sample consisted of PBMCs or T cells enriched from blood (not recorded which). Source of these receptors: a middle-aged man who had recovered from COVID-19.

The rearrangement joins TRBV23-1 to TRBJ2-2, with 9 bases identical to TRBD1. TRBV23-1 is identified as an open reading frame with a role that is uncertain. J was trimmed by 0 bases and V by 0 bases; bases with no gene match: 11. The CDR3 loop spans 20 amino acids. In DNA form, the CDR3 reads TGCGCCAGCAGTCAATCGGTTCCGGACAGGGGCCTCTCGAACACCGGGGAGCTGTTTTTT. Translating it yields CASSQSVPDRGLSNTGELFF.

V gene TRBV9 combines with J gene TRBJ2-7; 12 nucleotides line up with TRBD1. Germline trimming cut 2 bases from V and 6 bases from J; bases unmatched to any gene: 6. This CDR3 contains 15 residues. Germline loops: CDR1 SGDLS, CDR2 YYNGEE. CDR3: CASSVGTGGYSEQYF. The CDR3 bases are TGTGCCAGCAGCGTGGGGACAGGGGGCTATAGCGAGCAGTACTTC.

This sequence joins TRBV6-2 or TRBV6-3 and TRBJ2-7; tentatively, D is TRBD2 (6 bases). V lost 2 bases, J lost 3 bases, and 11 bases lay in between. CDR3 length equals 14 residues. Germline CDR1 and CDR2: MNHEY and SVGEGT. This CDR3 reads CASSYKGTHYEQYV. In nucleotides, the CDR3 is TGTGCCAGCAGTTACAAAGGGACTCACTACGAGCAGTACGTC.

The chain employs TRBV7-6 and TRBJ2-5; tentatively, D is TRBD1 (7 bases). The CDR3 sequence is 15 residues long. Germline assignment: CDR1 SGHVS and CDR2 FNYEAQ. V gave up 0 bases and J gave up 4 bases, with 12 bases separating them. The CDR3 DNA reads as TGTGCCAGCAGCTTAGCGGCGGGACAGCCAGAGACCCAGTACTTC. Its translation is CASSLAAGQPETQYF. Full variable domain (rest looked up from reference TRBV7-6 and TRBJ2-5): GAGVSQSPRYKVTKRGQDVALRCDPISGHVSLYWYRQALGQGPEFLTYFNYEAQQDKSGLPNDRFSAERPEGSISTLTIQRTEQRDSAMYRCASSLAAGQPETQYFGPGTRLLVL.

This chain connects TRBV10-1 to TRBJ2-3; TRBD1 matches at 9 bases. The CDR3 runs 15 residues. Unmatched junction bases numbered 6, after V lost 2 bases and J lost 6 bases. Germline V gene sequence: CDR1 WNHNN, CDR2 SYGVQD (reference sequence). The CDR3 here is CASSETGGASDTQYF. The CDR3, as DNA: TGCGCCAGCAGTGAGACAGGGGGCGCATCGGATACGCAGTATTTT.

The chain carries TRBV10-2 and TRBJ2-7, with a weak D call TRBD1 (6 bases). CDR1 WSHSY and CDR2 SAAADI come from the germline V gene. This CDR3 spans 16 amino acids. The germline V and J ends were trimmed by 2 bases and 4 bases, with 18 bases remaining between them. CDR3 loop: CASSEPRDTRVYEQYF. The CDR3 bases are TGCGCCAGCAGTGAGCCCCGGGACACCCGCGTTTACGAGCAGTACTTC.

This sequence joins TRBV11-2 and TRBJ2-1; D ambiguous. Deletions cut 1 base from V and 5 bases from J, with 9 bases between. Germline V CDR1 and CDR2: SGHAT, FQNNGV. CDR3 length: 14 amino acids. This CDR3 is CASSLGLENNEQFF. CDR3 DNA sequence: TGTGCCAGCAGCTTAGGGCTAGAGAACAATGAGCAGTTCTTC. The variable domain in full, completed from reference TRBV11-2 and TRBJ2-1, reads EAGVAQSPRYKIIEKRQSVAFWCNPISGHATLYWYQQILGQGPKLLIQFQNNGVVDDSQLPKDRFSAERLKGVDSTLKIQPAKLEDSAVYLCASSLGLENNEQFFGPGTRLTVL.

This chain links TRBV7-9 with TRBJ2-1; D possibly corresponds to TRBD1 (5 bases). From germline, CDR1 is SEHNR and CDR2 FQNEAQ (reference sequence). The CDR3 has 12 amino acids. The germline V and J ends were trimmed by 1 base and 9 bases, with 7 bases remaining between them. Written as DNA, the CDR3 is TGTGCCAGCAGCTTAGGACAGTTTGAGCAGTTCTTC. It codes for CASSLGQFEQFF.

The chain couples TRBV5-8 to TRBJ1-2; TRBD1 matches at 7 bases. The CDR3 extends over 15 amino acids. V lost 2 bases, J lost 3 bases, and 7 bases stayed unmatched. CDR1 and CDR2 from the germline V gene are SGHTS and YDEGEE. The CDR3 sequence: CASSFRQGVYYGYTF. The CDR3 bases are TGTGCCAGCAGCTTTAGGCAGGGGGTCTACTATGGCTACACCTTC.

V gene TRBV28 combines with J gene TRBJ2-1; D possibly corresponds to TRBD2 (6 bases). CDR1 MDHEN and CDR2 SYDVKM come from the germline V gene. The CDR3 is 16 residues long. Trimming cost V 7 bases and J 4 bases, with 20 bases left between them. As DNA, the CDR3 is TGTGCCAGCACCCTCCCTGGGGGGTACATGTACAATGAGCAGTTCTTC. It translates to CASTLPGGYMYNEQFF.

This chain links TRBV4-2 with TRBJ1-2; 8 bases agree with TRBD1. From germline, CDR1 is LGHNA and CDR2 YNFKEQ. The trim removed 0 bases at V and 13 bases at J, leaving 10 bases unmatched. The CDR3 consists of 14 residues. CDR3 sequence (DNA): TGTGCCAGCAGCCAAGATGGCCAGGGGGCGGTCGGCACCTTC. Amino acids: CASSQDGQGAVGTF.

The rearrangement joins TRBV2 to TRBJ1-1; 8 positions agree with TRBD1. The CDR3 length is 14 residues. The trim removed 1 base at V and 3 bases at J, leaving 1 base unmatched. The germline CDR1 and CDR2 sequences are SNHLY and FYNNEI. The CDR3 DNA is TGTGCCAGCAGTGAAGAGACAGGGGACACTGAAGCTTTCTTT. This sequence encodes CASSEETGDTEAFF.

V and J are TRBV7-8 and TRBJ2-2, with a weak D call TRBD2 (6 bases). Germline V gene sequence: CDR1 SGHVS, CDR2 FQNEAQ. Trimming cost V 5 bases and J 4 bases, with 17 bases left between them. CDR3 length: 16 residues. CDR3 residues: CASSPSGLRGTGELFF. The CDR3 coding sequence is TGTGCCAGCAGCCCCTCGGGACTCCGAGGCACCGGGGAGCTGTTTTTT.

The rearrangement links TRBV19 to TRBJ2-1, with TRBD2 matching 10 bases. Trimming cost V 5 bases and J 7 bases; bases outside gene matches: 14. The CDR3 is 17 amino acids. In germline, CDR1 is LNHDA, CDR2 SQIVND (reference sequence). In DNA form, the CDR3 reads TGTGCCAGTAGTCCTCTTCTAGCGGGAGCAAAGGGAAATGAGCAGTTCTTC. Translated: CASSPLLAGAKGNEQFF.

V gene TRBV5-1 combines with J gene TRBJ2-6, with a tentative D call TRBD1 (5 bases). Germline V gives CDR1 SGHRS, CDR2 YFSETQ. V lost 1 base to trimming and J lost 0 bases, with 8 bases between them. The CDR3 is 16 residues long. The CDR3, as DNA: TGCGCCAGCAGCTTGACAGGCAACTCTGGGGCCAACGTCCTGACTTTC. Its translation: CASSLTGNSGANVLTF. Filled out from reference TRBV5-1 and TRBJ2-6, the complete variable domain reads KAGVTQTPRYLIKTRGQQVTLSCSPISGHRSVSWYQQTPGQGLQFLFEYFSETQRNKGNFPGRFSGRQFSNSRSEMNVSTLELGDSALYLCASSLTGNSGANVLTFGAGSRLTVL.

The V and J genes are TRBV19 and TRBJ1-5, with no clear D. V gave up 5 bases and J gave up 8 bases, with 13 bases separating them. The CDR3 extends over 13 amino acids. CDR1 LNHDA and CDR2 SQIVND come from the germline V gene (reference sequence). CDR3 loop: CASSWALHEPQHF. CDR3 DNA sequence: TGTGCCAGTAGTTGGGCCCTTCACGAGCCCCAGCATTTT.

This sequence joins TRBV6-5 and TRBJ1-2; the match to TRBD1 covers 8 bases. Trimming took 6 bases from V and 4 from J; bases not matched to a gene: 7. Germline values: CDR1 MNHEY, CDR2 SVGAGI. This CDR3 spans 14 amino acids. The CDR3 sequence is CASRLGTGSYGYTF. CDR3 DNA sequence: TGTGCCAGCAGACTCGGGACAGGATCCTATGGCTACACCTTC.